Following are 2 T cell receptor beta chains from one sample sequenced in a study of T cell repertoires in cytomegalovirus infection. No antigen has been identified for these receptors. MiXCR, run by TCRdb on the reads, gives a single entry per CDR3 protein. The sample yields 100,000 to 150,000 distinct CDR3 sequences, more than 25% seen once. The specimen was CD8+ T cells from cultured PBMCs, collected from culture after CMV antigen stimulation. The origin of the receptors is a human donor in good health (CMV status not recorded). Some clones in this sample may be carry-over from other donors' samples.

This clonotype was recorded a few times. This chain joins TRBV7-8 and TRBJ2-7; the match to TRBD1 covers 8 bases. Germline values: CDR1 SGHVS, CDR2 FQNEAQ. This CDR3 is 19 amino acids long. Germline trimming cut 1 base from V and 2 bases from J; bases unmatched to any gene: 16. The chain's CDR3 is CASSLVVSRGQGIAYEQYF. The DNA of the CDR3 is TGTGCCAGCAGCTTAGTCGTGTCCAGAGGACAGGGTATCGCCTACGAGCAGTACTTC.

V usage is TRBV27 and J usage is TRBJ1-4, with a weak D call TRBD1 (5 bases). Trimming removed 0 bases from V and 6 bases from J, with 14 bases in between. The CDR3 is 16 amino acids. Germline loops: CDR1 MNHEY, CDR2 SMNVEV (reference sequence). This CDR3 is CASSLSSGDGDEKLFF. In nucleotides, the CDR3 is TGTGCCAGCAGTTTATCATCGGGGGACGGGGATGAAAAACTGTTTTTT.